The 17 T cell receptor beta chains below were found in one sample sequenced in a study of T-cell reconstitution after alpha-beta-depleted transplantation in children. The library targeted TCRbeta and was prepared with unique molecular identifiers. TCRdb used MiXCR to reprocess the PCR reads, holding one entry per CDR3 protein. The sample includes more than 400,000 distinct CDR3 sequences, 43% of them seen just once. Sequenced material: PBMCs, taken before TCRalphabeta/CD19-depleted stem cell transplant. All receptors come from a girl aged 2 to 10 with aplastic anemia, due to receive a stem cell transplant.

By sample fraction, this clonotype is medium-sized (0.01 to 0.1%). The chain uses TRBV25-1 and TRBJ2-7, with 7 bases aligning to TRBD1. After removal of 6 bases from V and 4 bases from J, the junction contained 12 bases not matched to a gene. CDR3 length equals 15 residues. Looked up from germline, CDR1 is MGHDK and CDR2 is SYGVNS. Here the CDR3 reads CASSHGNRGSYEQYF. The CDR3 DNA sequence: TGTGCCAGCAGCCACGGGAACAGGGGATCATACGAGCAGTACTTC.

V and J are TRBV15 and TRBJ2-5; tentative D call: TRBD2 (5 bases). V dropped 0 bases and J dropped 0 bases, with 14 bases sitting between them. CDR1 is LNHNV, CDR2 YYDKDF, per germline (reference sequence). This CDR3 has 17 amino acids. CDR3 coding DNA: TGTGCCACCAGCAGAGATCCCGGACTCACGTACCAAGAGACCCAGTACTTC. It codes for CATSRDPGLTYQETQYF.

This chain joins TRBV10-3 and TRBJ2-7, with TRBD1 matching over 8 bases. The CDR3 is made up of 12 amino acids. Germline V gene lookup returns CDR1 ENHRY and CDR2 SYGVKD. V trimming: 5 bases; J trimming: 7 bases; junction bases outside the gene matches: 4. The CDR3 nucleotides are TGTGCCATCAGTTCAGGGGGCGGAGAGCAGTACTTC. It is translated as CAISSGGGEQYF.

V is TRBV20-1 and J is TRBJ1-5, with D possibly TRBD1 on 5 matching bases. Germline loops: CDR1 DFQATT, CDR2 SNEGSKA (reference sequence). V lost 0 bases and J lost 6, with 12 bases in between. The CDR3 sequence is 14 residues long. CDR3 in amino acids: CSAREGAGGQPQHF. CDR3 in DNA: TGCAGTGCTAGAGAAGGGGCCGGGGGTCAGCCCCAGCATTTT.

This clonotype was seen repeatedly, ten times or more. The rearrangement joins TRBV20-1 to TRBJ1-2; D gene uncertain. In germline, CDR1 is DFQATT, CDR2 SNEGSKA (reference sequence). V lost 0 bases and J 4 bases, leaving 9 bases between the germline ends. The CDR3 runs to 13 residues. CDR3 in amino acids: CSARDPFIYGYTF. The DNA of the CDR3 is TGCAGTGCTAGAGATCCGTTTATCTATGGCTACACCTTC.

This clonotype was counted at least ten times. V usage is TRBV3-1 and J usage is TRBJ1-3; D not certain. The CDR3 length is 16 residues. The V gene's germline CDR1 is LGHDT and CDR2 YNNKEL (reference sequence). V gave up 4 bases and J gave up 2 bases, with 15 bases separating them. The CDR3 loop is CASSLGRGGAGNTIYF. CDR3 sequence (DNA): TGTGCCAGCAGCCTAGGACGTGGAGGAGCTGGAAACACCATATATTTT.

This clonotype occurred a few times. The chain joins TRBV7-2 to TRBJ1-4; D is perhaps TRBD1 (5 bases). CDR3 size: 17 residues. Germline CDR1 SGHTA, CDR2 FQGNSA. V lost 2 bases to trimming and J lost 0 bases, with 13 bases between them. The CDR3 DNA follows: TGTGCCAGCAGCTTATCTTCAGGGTTTGCAACTAATGAAAAACTGTTTTTT. Its protein product is CASSLSSGFATNEKLFF. The complete variable domain, with remaining parts taken from reference TRBV7-2 and TRBJ1-4, reads GAGVSQSPSNKVTEKGKDVELRCDPISGHTALYWYRQSLGQGLEFLIYFQGNSAPDKSGLPSDRFSAERTGGSVSTLTIQRTQQEDSAVYLCASSLSSGFATNEKLFFGSGTQLSVL.

This clonotype showed up many times. The chain employs TRBV12-3 or TRBV12-4 and TRBJ2-7; a possible D gene is TRBD1 (6 bases). The CDR3 covers 14 residues. V was clipped by 7 bases and J by 3 bases, with 16 bases between them. For the CDR3, the DNA is TGTGCCAGCATTTCCTCGGACAGTATCTACGAGCAGTACTTC. It specifies CASISSDSIYEQYF.

This clonotype was seen many times. The V and J genes are TRBV7-9 and TRBJ2-5, with TRBD2 matching over 11 bases. CDR1 is SEHNR and CDR2 is FQNEAQ in the germline V gene (reference sequence). CDR3 length equals 15 residues. V trimming: 1 base; J trimming: 3 bases; junction bases outside the gene matches: 1. For the CDR3, the DNA is TGTGCCAGCAGCTTAGAACTAGCGGGAGAAGAGACCCAGTACTTC. Its protein is CASSLELAGEETQYF.

V is TRBV27 and J is TRBJ2-1; D uncertain. Germline assignment: CDR1 MNHEY and CDR2 SMNVEV (reference sequence). The CDR3 length is 17 residues. The V gene lost 3 bases and the J gene lost 0 bases, with 15 bases spanning the gap. The CDR3 sequence is CASSLVVALPSYNEQFF. In DNA, the CDR3 is TGTGCCAGCAGTTTGGTGGTCGCGCTTCCCTCCTACAATGAGCAGTTCTTC.

The genes are TRBV12-3 or TRBV12-4 and TRBJ2-3, with D possibly TRBD2 on 6 matching bases. The CDR3 is 17 residues long. Deletions cut 2 bases from V and 3 bases from J, with 18 bases between. The CDR3 bases are TGTGCCAGCAGTTTATGGGCTGGCGGGGTGGATACAGATACGCAGTATTTT. It translates to CASSLWAGGVDTDTQYF.

The chain recombines TRBV6-5 with TRBJ2-7; TRBD1 matches 9 bases. CDR1 and CDR2 (germline): MNHEY, SVGAGI. The CDR3 extends over 13 amino acids. Unmatched junction bases numbered 3, after V lost 4 bases and J lost 5 bases. The chain's CDR3 is CASSFDRGNEQYF. DNA of the CDR3: TGTGCCAGCAGTTTCGACAGGGGGAACGAGCAGTACTTC.

The V and J genes are TRBV5-1 and TRBJ2-1; 7 positions match TRBD1. V dropped 4 bases and J dropped 7; count of bases not matched to a gene: 8. The CDR3 totals 14 residues. In germline, CDR1 is SGHRS, CDR2 YFSETQ. The CDR3 DNA sequence: TGCGCCAGCAGCCTGGGACAGCCGTCTAATGAGCAGTTCTTC. Translation: CASSLGQPSNEQFF. The whole variable domain, remainder taken from reference TRBV5-1 and TRBJ2-1, is KAGVTQTPRYLIKTRGQQVTLSCSPISGHRSVSWYQQTPGQGLQFLFEYFSETQRNKGNFPGRFSGRQFSNSRSEMNVSTLELGDSALYLCASSLGQPSNEQFFGPGTRLTVL.

Only one count was recorded for this clonotype. J is TRBJ1-6 and V is TRBV4-1, with D perhaps TRBD1 (6 bases). This CDR3 is 14 amino acids long. Germline lookup yields CDR1 MGHRA and CDR2 YSYEKL. Trimming pared 5 bases from V and 10 bases from J, leaving 15 bases between. Here the CDR3 DNA reads TGCGCCAGCAGCGTTCGGGACACCGAATCACCCCTCCACTTT. Translated: CASSVRDTESPLHF.

The chain carries TRBV20-1 and TRBJ1-1, with TRBD1 as a possible D gene (6 bases). Between the trimmed V and J ends, which lost 3 bases and 0 bases, there was a span of 8 bases. The CDR3 has 13 residues. Per germline, CDR1 DFQATT and CDR2 SNEGSKA (reference sequence). CDR3 nucleotides: TGCAGTGCTAGGGACAGCATGAACACTGAAGCTTTCTTT. Its protein product is CSARDSMNTEAFF.

The table lists this clonotype with many counts. The V gene is TRBV12-3 or TRBV12-4, the J gene TRBJ1-1; D unresolved. This CDR3 comprises 13 residues. The ends were cut back, 3 bases at V and 3 bases at J, with 8 bases in the middle. The CDR3 loop is CASSLIRYTEAFF. As DNA, the CDR3 is TGTGCCAGCAGTTTGATCAGGTACACTGAAGCTTTCTTT.

V gene TRBV12-3 or TRBV12-4 combines with J gene TRBJ1-1; TRBD1 aligns across 12 bases. Losses at the gene ends were 3 bases for V and 0 bases for J; bases not matched to a gene: 17. This CDR3 is 21 amino acids long. The DNA for the CDR3 is TGTGCCAGCAGTTTCCCCTTTAACGGGACAGGGGGCTTTTCCATGAACACTGAAGCTTTCTTT. It encodes CASSFPFNGTGGFSMNTEAFF.